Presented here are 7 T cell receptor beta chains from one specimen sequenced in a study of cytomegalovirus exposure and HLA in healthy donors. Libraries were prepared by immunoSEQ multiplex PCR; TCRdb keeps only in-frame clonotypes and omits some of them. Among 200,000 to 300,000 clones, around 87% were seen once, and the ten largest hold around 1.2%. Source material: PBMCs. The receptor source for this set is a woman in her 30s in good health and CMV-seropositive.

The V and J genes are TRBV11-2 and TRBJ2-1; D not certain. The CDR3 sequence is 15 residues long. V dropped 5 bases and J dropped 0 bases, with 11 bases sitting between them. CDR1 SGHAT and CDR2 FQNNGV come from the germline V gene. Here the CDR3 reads CASSIGLSSYNEQFF. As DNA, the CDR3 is TGTGCCAGCAGCATCGGGTTGAGCTCCTACAATGAGCAGTTCTTC.

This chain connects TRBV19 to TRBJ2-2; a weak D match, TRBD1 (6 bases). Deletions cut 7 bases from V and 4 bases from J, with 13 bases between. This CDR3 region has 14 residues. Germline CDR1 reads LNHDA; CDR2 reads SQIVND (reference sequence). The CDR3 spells CASMGAAGTGELFF. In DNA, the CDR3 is TGTGCCAGTATGGGGGCCGCGGGCACCGGGGAGCTGTTTTTT.

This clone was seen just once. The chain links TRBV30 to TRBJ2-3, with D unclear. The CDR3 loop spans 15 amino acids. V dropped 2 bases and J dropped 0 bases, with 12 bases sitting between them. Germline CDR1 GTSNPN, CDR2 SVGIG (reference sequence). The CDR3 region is CAWSLRVSSTDTQYF. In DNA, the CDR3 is TGTGCCTGGAGTCTTCGGGTCTCTAGCACAGATACGCAGTATTTT.

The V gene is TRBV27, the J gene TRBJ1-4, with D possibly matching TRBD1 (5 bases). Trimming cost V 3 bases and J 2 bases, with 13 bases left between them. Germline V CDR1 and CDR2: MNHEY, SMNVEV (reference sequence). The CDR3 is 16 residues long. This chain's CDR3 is CASSLGRVGTNEKLFF. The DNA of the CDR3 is TGTGCCAGCAGTTTGGGCAGGGTGGGCACTAATGAAAAACTGTTTTTT.

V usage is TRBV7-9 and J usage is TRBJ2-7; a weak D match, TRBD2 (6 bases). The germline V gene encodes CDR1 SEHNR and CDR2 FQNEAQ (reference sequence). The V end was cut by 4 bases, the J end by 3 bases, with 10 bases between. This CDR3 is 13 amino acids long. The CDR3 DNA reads TGTGCCAGCAGCTCGTGGGGGGACTACGAGCAGTACTTC. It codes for CASSSWGDYEQYF.

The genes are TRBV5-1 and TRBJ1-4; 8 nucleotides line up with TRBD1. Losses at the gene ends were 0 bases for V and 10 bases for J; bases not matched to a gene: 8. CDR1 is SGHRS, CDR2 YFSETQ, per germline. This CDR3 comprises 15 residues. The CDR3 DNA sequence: TGCGCCAGCAGCTTGGCTGTCAGGGGGCTCGGAAAACTGTTTTTT. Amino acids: CASSLAVRGLGKLFF. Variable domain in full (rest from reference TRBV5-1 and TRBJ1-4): KAGVTQTPRYLIKTRGQQVTLSCSPISGHRSVSWYQQTPGQGLQFLFEYFSETQRNKGNFPGRFSGRQFSNSRSEMNVSTLELGDSALYLCASSLAVRGLGKLFFGSGTQLSVL.

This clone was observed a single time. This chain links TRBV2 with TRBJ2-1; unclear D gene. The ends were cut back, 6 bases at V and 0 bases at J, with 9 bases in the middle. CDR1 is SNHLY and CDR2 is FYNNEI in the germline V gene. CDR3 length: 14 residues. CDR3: CASSGSSSYNEQFF. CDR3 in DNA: TGTGCCAGCAGCGGGTCCTCCTCCTACAATGAGCAGTTCTTC.